A selection of T cell receptor beta chains follows, all from one sample in a study of blood T cells in healthy people across ages. TCRdb ran MiXCR on the 5' RACE reads and lists one entry per CDR3 protein. The table records hundreds of thousands of distinct CDR3 sequences, under 25% of them present only once. Sequencing was carried out using blood. The receptor source for this set is a man between 65 and 85 years old in good health. Both conserved end residues are part of each CDR3. Each record gives: CDR3 protein, CDR3 DNA, D gene, J gene, clone size, V gene. D genes are given only for firm matches. Only part of the rows carry a size: once, few, many, or a class if the clone is expanded.

CDR3 protein: CASSLWGQGNEQYF
CDR3 DNA: TGCGCCAGCAGCTTGTGGGGACAGGGGAACGAGCAGTACTTC
D gene: TRBD1
J gene: TRBJ2-7
clone size: NA
V gene: TRBV5-1

CDR3 protein: CASRGLMTYRHSNQPQHF
CDR3 DNA: TGTGCCAGCAGGGGGTTGATGACATACCGACATAGCAATCAGCCCCAGCATTTT
D gene: NA
J gene: TRBJ1-5
clone size: many
V gene: TRBV28

CDR3 protein: CASIEVRNTEAFF
CDR3 DNA: TGTGCCAGCATAGAAGTCAGGAACACTGAAGCTTTCTTT
D gene: NA
J gene: TRBJ1-1
clone size: few
V gene: TRBV9

CDR3 protein: CASSSGSPGNIQYF
CDR3 DNA: TGTGCCAGCAGTTCCGGCAGCCCGGGGAACATTCAGTACTTC
D gene: NA
J gene: TRBJ2-4
clone size: NA
V gene: TRBV28

CDR3 protein: CASSSGLAGVLETQYF
CDR3 DNA: TGCGCCAGCAGTTCGGGACTAGCGGGAGTTTTAGAGACCCAGTACTTC
D gene: TRBD2
J gene: TRBJ2-5
clone size: few
V gene: TRBV5-1

CDR3 protein: CASSSASDRAETQYF
CDR3 DNA: TGCGCCAGCAGCTCAGCCTCGGACAGGGCAGAGACCCAGTACTTC
D gene: TRBD1
J gene: TRBJ2-5
clone size: few
V gene: TRBV5-1

CDR3 protein: CAISASADTQYF
CDR3 DNA: TGTGCCATCAGTGCTAGCGCAGATACGCAGTATTTT
D gene: NA
J gene: TRBJ2-3
clone size: NA
V gene: TRBV10-3

CDR3 protein: CASSWSKRQGASYEQYF
CDR3 DNA: TGTGCCAGCAGTTGGAGTAAAAGACAGGGTGCGTCCTACGAGCAGTACTTC
D gene: TRBD1
J gene: TRBJ2-7
clone size: NA
V gene: TRBV6-1

CDR3 protein: CASSYSPGQGVKSNQPQHF
CDR3 DNA: TGTGCCAGCAGTTACTCCCCGGGACAGGGGGTTAAGAGCAATCAGCCCCAGCATTTT
D gene: TRBD1
J gene: TRBJ1-5
clone size: NA
V gene: TRBV6-6

CDR3 protein: CSDRQGTWGYTF
CDR3 DNA: TGCAGCGACCGACAGGGGACTTGGGGCTACACCTTC
D gene: TRBD1
J gene: TRBJ1-2
clone size: NA
V gene: TRBV29-1

CDR3 protein: CSAPLGPEGDNEQFF
CDR3 DNA: TGCAGTGCTCCGCTGGGACCAGAAGGTGACAATGAGCAGTTCTTC
D gene: NA
J gene: TRBJ2-1
clone size: few
V gene: TRBV20-1

CDR3 protein: CASSNLWSDYEQYF
CDR3 DNA: TGTGCCAGCAGCAACCTTTGGTCGGACTACGAGCAGTACTTC
D gene: NA
J gene: TRBJ2-7
clone size: few
V gene: TRBV21-1

CDR3 protein: CSASQGRDEKLFF
CDR3 DNA: TGCAGTGCGTCACAGGGTAGGGATGAAAAACTGTTTTTT
D gene: NA
J gene: TRBJ1-4
clone size: few
V gene: TRBV20-1

CDR3 protein: CASSHPERAYEQYF
CDR3 DNA: TGTGCCAGCAGCCACCCCGAGAGGGCCTACGAGCAGTACTTC
D gene: NA
J gene: TRBJ2-7
clone size: few
V gene: TRBV11-2

CDR3 protein: CASTTGTGFLPGELFF
CDR3 DNA: TGTGCCAGCACGACCGGGACAGGGTTCCTCCCCGGGGAGCTGTTTTTT
D gene: TRBD1
J gene: TRBJ2-2
clone size: NA
V gene: TRBV12-3/TRBV12-4

CDR3 protein: CSASTSGDLDEQYF
CDR3 DNA: TGCAGTGCTAGTACGTCAGGGGACTTGGACGAGCAGTACTTC
D gene: NA
J gene: TRBJ2-7
clone size: few
V gene: TRBV20-1

CDR3 protein: CASSASGSNHNEQFF
CDR3 DNA: TGTGCCAGCAGCGCAAGCGGGAGTAACCACAATGAGCAGTTCTTC
D gene: TRBD2
J gene: TRBJ2-1
clone size: NA
V gene: TRBV9

CDR3 protein: CASSTTGSLLYGYTF
CDR3 DNA: TGTGCCAGTAGTACCACAGGGTCTCTACTCTATGGCTACACCTTC
D gene: NA
J gene: TRBJ1-2
clone size: few
V gene: TRBV19

CDR3 protein: CSARSLQGGTGILSGANVLTF
CDR3 DNA: TGCAGTGCTAGATCTCTCCAGGGGGGGACAGGCATCCTCTCTGGGGCCAACGTCCTGACTTTC
D gene: NA
J gene: TRBJ2-6
clone size: NA
V gene: TRBV20-1

CDR3 protein: CASSQTGYGPYEQYF
CDR3 DNA: TGCGCCAGCAGCCAAACAGGGTATGGTCCCTACGAGCAGTACTTC
D gene: NA
J gene: TRBJ2-7
clone size: NA
V gene: TRBV5-1

CDR3 protein: CASTRGSGSSYEQYF
CDR3 DNA: TGTGCCAGCACCCGGGGTAGCGGGTCTTCCTACGAGCAGTACTTC
D gene: TRBD2
J gene: TRBJ2-7
clone size: few
V gene: TRBV6-1

CDR3 protein: CASSLGQPHQETQYF
CDR3 DNA: TGTGCCAGCAGCTTGGGACAGCCTCACCAAGAGACCCAGTACTTC
D gene: NA
J gene: TRBJ2-5
clone size: few
V gene: TRBV5-5

CDR3 protein: CSALQGQFF
CDR3 DNA: TGCAGTGCTTTACAGGGGCAGTTCTTC
D gene: NA
J gene: TRBJ2-1
clone size: NA
V gene: TRBV20-1

CDR3 protein: CASSLAARSGLRSYEQYF
CDR3 DNA: TGTGCCAGCAGCTTAGCAGCGAGATCGGGCCTAAGGTCCTACGAGCAGTACTTC
D gene: NA
J gene: TRBJ2-7
clone size: NA
V gene: TRBV7-9

CDR3 protein: CASSEGQDEQYF
CDR3 DNA: TGTGCCAGCAGTGAGGGTCAGGACGAGCAGTACTTC
D gene: NA
J gene: TRBJ2-7
clone size: NA
V gene: TRBV6-1

CDR3 protein: CASNTQETQYF
CDR3 DNA: TGTGCCAGCAATACCCAAGAGACCCAGTACTTC
D gene: NA
J gene: TRBJ2-5
clone size: once
V gene: TRBV6-2/TRBV6-3

CDR3 protein: CSAHGTGGDTQYF
CDR3 DNA: TGCAGTGCTCACGGGACGGGAGGAGATACGCAGTATTTT
D gene: TRBD2
J gene: TRBJ2-3
clone size: NA
V gene: TRBV20-1

CDR3 protein: CASSISGGSYNEQFF
CDR3 DNA: TGTGCCAGCAGCATTAGCGGGGGCTCCTACAATGAGCAGTTCTTC
D gene: TRBD2
J gene: TRBJ2-1
clone size: NA
V gene: TRBV7-2

CDR3 protein: CASSLEGLPNTEAFF
CDR3 DNA: TGTGCCAGCAGCTTGGAGGGACTTCCAAACACTGAAGCTTTCTTT
D gene: NA
J gene: TRBJ1-1
clone size: few
V gene: TRBV7-2

CDR3 protein: CASSSHRTSIYNEQFF
CDR3 DNA: TGTGCCAGCAGCTCCCACAGGACTAGCATATACAATGAGCAGTTCTTC
D gene: TRBD2
J gene: TRBJ2-1
clone size: NA
V gene: TRBV27

CDR3 protein: CASSRSGTGKETQYF
CDR3 DNA: TGTGCCAGCAGCCGCTCGGGGACAGGGAAAGAGACCCAGTACTTC
D gene: TRBD1
J gene: TRBJ2-5
clone size: few
V gene: TRBV28

CDR3 protein: CASSPDGTSAYEQYF
CDR3 DNA: TGCGCCAGCAGCCCCGACGGGACTAGCGCCTACGAGCAGTACTTC
D gene: TRBD2
J gene: TRBJ2-7
clone size: few
V gene: TRBV5-1

CDR3 protein: CASSLDITQETQYF
CDR3 DNA: TGTGCCAGCAGCTTAGATATTACTCAAGAGACCCAGTACTTC
D gene: NA
J gene: TRBJ2-5
clone size: few
V gene: TRBV7-9

CDR3 protein: CASSPRTDRGQETQYF
CDR3 DNA: TGTGCCAGCTCACCACGAACCGACAGGGGACAAGAGACCCAGTACTTC
D gene: TRBD1
J gene: TRBJ2-5
clone size: few
V gene: TRBV18

CDR3 protein: CASSGGPGGSPLHF
CDR3 DNA: TGTGCCAGCAGTGGGGGGCCTGGGGGGTCACCCCTCCACTTT
D gene: NA
J gene: TRBJ1-6
clone size: few
V gene: TRBV27

CDR3 protein: CASSQGIVDPANYGYTF
CDR3 DNA: TGTGCCAGCAGCCAAGGAATCGTGGATCCAGCTAACTATGGCTACACCTTC
D gene: NA
J gene: TRBJ1-2
clone size: NA
V gene: TRBV14

CDR3 protein: CGVLAGGEQFF
CDR3 DNA: TGCGGCGTTCTAGCGGGAGGTGAGCAGTTCTTC
D gene: TRBD2
J gene: TRBJ2-1
clone size: few
V gene: TRBV29-1

CDR3 protein: CASSPPGTGSYEQYF
CDR3 DNA: TGTGCCAGCAGCCCGCCTGGGACGGGCTCCTACGAGCAGTACTTC
D gene: NA
J gene: TRBJ2-7
clone size: NA
V gene: TRBV5-6

CDR3 protein: CASSQSINEQFF
CDR3 DNA: TGTGCCAGCAGCCAATCCATCAATGAGCAGTTCTTC
D gene: NA
J gene: TRBJ2-1
clone size: many
V gene: TRBV3-1

CDR3 protein: CATSGRYEQFF
CDR3 DNA: TGTGCCACCAGTGGAAGGTATGAGCAGTTCTTC
D gene: NA
J gene: TRBJ2-1
clone size: NA
V gene: TRBV24-1

CDR3 protein: CASSSGQGSYEQYF
CDR3 DNA: TGTGCCAGCAGCTCCGGACAGGGGTCCTACGAGCAGTACTTC
D gene: TRBD1
J gene: TRBJ2-7
clone size: many
V gene: TRBV5-1

CDR3 protein: CASSVLEGRTTNQPQHF
CDR3 DNA: TGTGCCAGCAGTGTTTTAGAGGGCAGGACGACAAATCAGCCCCAGCATTTT
D gene: NA
J gene: TRBJ1-5
clone size: NA
V gene: TRBV6-1

CDR3 protein: CTSSGGTGGDQPQHF
CDR3 DNA: TGTACCAGCAGTGGGGGTACAGGGGGCGACCAGCCCCAGCATTTT
D gene: TRBD1
J gene: TRBJ1-5
clone size: few
V gene: TRBV28

CDR3 protein: CASSGLGPSNTGELFF
CDR3 DNA: TGTGCCAGCAGTGGCCTGGGACCATCGAACACCGGGGAGCTGTTTTTT
D gene: NA
J gene: TRBJ2-2
clone size: NA
V gene: TRBV28